The 17 T cell receptor beta chains in this list originate from one sample, sequenced in a study of cytomegalovirus exposure and HLA in healthy donors. Primers included in the PCR were 60 Vbeta and 13 Jbeta primers. The protocol was immunoSEQ multiplex PCR, while the TCRdb copy is restricted to in-frame clones and leaves out a portion. Found here are tens of thousands of clones; the top ten clones hold 10% to 15%. The sequenced sample consisted of PBMCs. These TCRs come from a woman aged 25 to 45 in good health and CMV-seropositive.

This rearrangement joins TRBV6-1 to TRBJ1-1; tentatively, D is TRBD1 (6 bases). The V end lost 6 bases, the J end lost 0 bases, and 11 bases lay between the germline ends. Germline V gene data show CDR1 as MNHNS and CDR2 as SASEGT. CDR3 length: 14 amino acids. The chain's CDR3 is CASRGQHLNTEAFF. CDR3 DNA sequence: TGTGCCAGCAGGGGACAACATCTGAACACTGAAGCTTTCTTT.

The V gene is TRBV6-5, the J gene TRBJ1-1, with 7 bases that match TRBD1. The germline V gene has CDR1 MNHEY and CDR2 SVGAGI. The CDR3 contains 14 residues. After removal of 0 bases from V and 3 bases from J, the junction contained 1 base not matched to a gene. In DNA form, the CDR3 reads TGTGCCAGCAGTTACTCAACAGGGGACACTGAAGCTTTCTTT. Translation gives CASSYSTGDTEAFF.

Remarks on this clone: Other nucleotide sequences from this sample produce the same CDR3. The chain couples TRBV19 to TRBJ1-5; a possible D gene is TRBD1 (6 bases). Trimming removed 9 bases from V and 5 bases from J, with 11 bases in between. Germline V gene data show CDR1 as LNHDA and CDR2 as SQIVND (reference sequence). CDR3 length: 12 residues. The CDR3 region has the DNA TGTGCCAGCTCATACAGGGATCAGCCCCAGCATTTT. This encodes CASSYRDQPQHF.

V and J are TRBV29-1 and TRBJ2-7, with 8 positions matching TRBD2. There are 15 residues in the CDR3. The junction had 12 bases not matched to a gene; V was cut back by 6 bases and J by 2 bases. CDR1 is SQVTM and CDR2 is ANQGSEA in the germline V gene. The CDR3 loop reads CSVAGTRGRAYEQYF. CDR3 nucleotides: TGCAGCGTCGCCGGGACTAGAGGGAGGGCCTACGAGCAGTACTTC.

The rearrangement joins TRBV4-2 to TRBJ2-1, with TRBD2 matching 7 bases. This CDR3 has 16 residues. Germline-derived CDR1 and CDR2 are LGHNA and YNFKEQ. The J segment lost 4 bases and the V segment lost 0 bases, leaving 6 bases of the junction unmatched. CDR3 DNA sequence: TGTGCCAGCAGCCAAGAAGGAAGGCGGGAGTACAATGAGCAGTTCTTC. Protein product: CASSQEGRREYNEQFF.

V and J are TRBV9 and TRBJ1-4; 7 bases map to TRBD1. Germline V lookup: CDR1 SGDLS, CDR2 YYNGEE. The CDR3 has 16 amino acids. V was pared by 4 bases and J by 3 bases, with 9 bases of the junction left unmatched. The CDR3 reads CASSPGRDSSNEKLFF. The DNA for the CDR3 is TGTGCCAGCAGCCCCGGGAGGGACAGCTCTAATGAAAAACTGTTTTTT.

This chain joins TRBV5-6 and TRBJ1-1; D not certain. The CDR3 spans 13 residues. V was cut by 5 bases and J by 3 bases, with 11 bases left in between. Germline CDR1 and CDR2: SGHDT and YYEEEE. CDR3 sequence reads: CASSPDRDTEAFF. The CDR3 DNA is TGTGCCAGCAGTCCCGATCGGGACACTGAAGCTTTCTTT.

The rearrangement uses TRBV6-1 and TRBJ2-5, with D maybe TRBD2 (7 bases). Germline CDR1 MNHNS, CDR2 SASEGT. This CDR3 contains 15 residues. Trimming removed 5 bases at V and 4 bases at J, with 17 bases between. CDR3 nucleotide sequence: TGTGCCAGCAGTTTAGTCCCGGGGGGCCGAGAGACCCAGTACTTC. It specifies CASSLVPGGRETQYF.

The chain joins TRBV29-1 to TRBJ1-2; D might be TRBD1 (6 bases). Germline-derived CDR1 and CDR2 are SQVTM and ANQGSEA. The CDR3 is 13 residues long. The V end lost 4 bases, the J end lost 7 bases, and 16 bases lay between the germline ends. In DNA form, the CDR3 reads TGCAGCGTTGCTAGGTTGGCGGGGGCTGGCTACACCTTC. Protein product: CSVARLAGAGYTF.

The chain couples TRBV2 to TRBJ2-7, with 11 bases lining up with TRBD2. V shed 3 bases and J 2 bases; nucleotides not matched to a gene: 9. The length of the CDR3 is 17 residues. Germline lookup yields CDR1 SNHLY and CDR2 FYNNEI. CDR3 nucleotides: TGTGCCAGCAGTGAGGGGCTAGCGGGAGGTGGAGCCTACGAGCAGTACTTC. Protein: CASSEGLAGGGAYEQYF.

About this clone itself: One end of the junction does not line up with germline, which may come from a read error. The chain uses TRBV30 and TRBJ1-5, with 9 bases fitting TRBD1. The CDR3 runs 14 residues. Germline-derived CDR1 and CDR2 are GTSNPN and SVGIG (reference sequence). The DNA of the CDR3 is TGTGCCTGGAGTGTTACAGGGGGCAAGCAGCCCCAGCATTTT. As protein: CAWSVTGGKQPQHF. Full variable domain (rest looked up from reference TRBV30 and TRBJ1-5): SQTIHQWPATLVQPVGSPLSLECTVEGTSNPNLYWYRQAAGRGLQLLFYSVGIGQISSEVPQNLSASRPQDRQFILSSKKLLLSDSGFYLCAWSVTGGKQPQHFGDGTRLSIL.

The CDR3 loop reads CASSFPLTSGDQETQYF. CDR3 sequence (DNA): TGTGCCAGCAGTTTTCCCTTGACTAGCGGGGACCAAGAGACCCAGTACTTC. The V call is TRBV28, the J call TRBJ2-5; 11 nucleotides line up with TRBD2. The CDR3 runs 17 residues. The germline V gene encodes CDR1 MDHEN and CDR2 SYDVKM. With 3 bases clipped from V and 0 bases from J, the junction kept 6 bases outside the gene matches. Filled out from reference TRBV28 and TRBJ2-5, the complete variable domain reads DVKVTQSSRYLVKRTGEKVFLECVQDMDHENMFWYRQDPGLGLRLIYFSYDVKMKEKGDIPEGYSVSREKKERFSLILESASTNQTSMYLCASSFPLTSGDQETQYFGPGTRLLVL.

The rearrangement joins TRBV10-2 to TRBJ2-2, with 7 bases lining up with TRBD1. CDR1 is WSHSY and CDR2 is SAAADI in the germline V gene. The CDR3 is 13 amino acids. V was clipped by 8 bases and J by 12 bases; unmatched bases: 12. CDR3 sequence (DNA): TGCGCCAGCCGCATGTCTCAGGGGGATCAGCTGTTTTTT. It yields the protein CASRMSQGDQLFF.

CDR3 in amino acids: CAWSAGAGTANTF. CDR3 bases: TGTGCCTGGAGCGCCGGGGCAGGGACAGCAAACACCTTC. This rearrangement joins TRBV30 to TRBJ1-2, with 7 bases identical to TRBD1. V dropped 3 bases and J dropped 12; count of bases not matched to a gene: 13. Germline V gene data show CDR1 as GTSNPN and CDR2 as SVGIG (reference sequence). CDR3 length: 13 amino acids. The variable domain in full, with the rest retrieved from reference TRBV30 and TRBJ1-2, is SQTIHQWPATLVQPVGSPLSLECTVEGTSNPNLYWYRQAAGRGLQLLFYSVGIGQISSEVPQNLSASRPQDRQFILSSKKLLLSDSGFYLCAWSAGAGTANTFGSGTRLTVV.

This sequence joins TRBV18 and TRBJ1-6, with TRBD1 matching over 10 bases. From germline, CDR1 is KGHSH and CDR2 LQKENI. The CDR3 is 13 residues long. The junction had 5 bases not matched to a gene; V was cut back by 4 bases and J by 14 bases. CDR3 coding DNA: TGTGCCAGCTCACGAGGGACAGGGGAGACCCTCCACTTT. It codes for CASSRGTGETLHF.

This chain links TRBV6-4 with TRBJ2-3; 14 bases line up with TRBD2. Germline trimming cut 3 bases from V and 4 bases from J; bases unmatched to any gene: 3. The germline CDR1 and CDR2 sequences are MRHNA and SNTAGT. CDR3 length equals 16 residues. CDR3 sequence reads: CASSEGLAGESDTQYF. CDR3 coding DNA: TGTGCCAGCAGTGAGGGACTAGCGGGGGAGTCAGATACGCAGTATTTT.

The chain is built from TRBV2 and TRBJ2-1; 14 nucleotides line up with TRBD2. The CDR3 contains 16 residues. Germline V lookup: CDR1 SNHLY, CDR2 FYNNEI. V was clipped by 6 bases and J by 9 bases; unmatched bases: 10. In DNA form, the CDR3 reads TGTGCCAGCAGCGTCTCCCCCGGACTAGCGGGAGGTGAGCAGTTCTTC. Protein: CASSVSPGLAGGEQFF.